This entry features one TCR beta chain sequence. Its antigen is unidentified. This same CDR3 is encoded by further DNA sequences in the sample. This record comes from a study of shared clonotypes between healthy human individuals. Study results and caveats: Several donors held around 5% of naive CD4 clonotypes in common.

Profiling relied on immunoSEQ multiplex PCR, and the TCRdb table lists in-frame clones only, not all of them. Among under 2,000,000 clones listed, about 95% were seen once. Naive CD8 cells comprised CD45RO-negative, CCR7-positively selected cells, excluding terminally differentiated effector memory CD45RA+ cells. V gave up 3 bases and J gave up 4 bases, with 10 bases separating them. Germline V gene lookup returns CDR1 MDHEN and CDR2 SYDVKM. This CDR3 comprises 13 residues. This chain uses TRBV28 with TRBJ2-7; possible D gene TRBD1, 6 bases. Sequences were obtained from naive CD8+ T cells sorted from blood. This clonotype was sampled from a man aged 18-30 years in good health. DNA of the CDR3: TGTGCCAGCAGTTTTGGCAGGGGTTACGAGCAGTACTTC. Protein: CASSFGRGYEQYF.